Here is one TCR beta chain with its context. The antigen this receptor binds is unknown. Per-base qualities were not stored, and no clone one base away is much larger. Library preparation employed 5' RACE. Sequencing relied on an Illumina HiSeq 2500. A second about 6 to 11 cycle PCR used a sample-barcoded 5' primer and a J-beta primer mix. A unique molecular identifier was introduced onto each TCR beta cDNA molecule by a template-switch 5' adaptor carrying 12 random nucleotides. At least 2.5 million CDR3-containing paired-end reads were obtained from each sample. First-strand cDNA was synthesized from all RNA with the Mint cDNA synthesis kit, primed by a TRBC-specific oligonucleotide. Following uracil-DNA glycosylase treatment, all cDNA underwent a first 18-cycle PCR with the universal primers M1SS and BC2_uni_R. For the original study's pipeline: For normalization, 1 million high-quality reads, each with a distinct molecular identifier, were randomly selected from each sample. Reads with shared molecular identifiers were discarded instead of being binned into consensus sequences. MiTCR, set to a Q25 quality threshold and the strictest error-elimination algorithm, was used for CDR3 identification, clonotype clustering and error correction. Lower-bound total TCR beta diversity was estimated with a nonparametric unseen species model using Euler transformation. TCRdb trimmed the raw reads at Q25, called clones with MiXCR and kept productive beta chains. Each entry merges the rows of one CDR3 protein and shows their most common DNA and genes. Here the V and J calls rest on TCRdb's processing, not on the authors' analysis. For this sample the table gives over 1.5 million distinct CDR3 sequences, of which about 49% were detected only once. The ten largest clones add up to around 2.1% of the sample.

The donors were roughly 38 Caucasian individuals from Russia, aged 6 to 90 years, who were systemically healthy. Each donor gave about 11 milliliters of peripheral blood, drawn into EDTA-treated Vacutainer tubes. Ficoll-Paque density-gradient centrifugation was used to isolate PBMCs, with at least 7 million per sample. Trizol reagent was used to extract total RNA from PBMCs, with at least 5 micrograms per sample. For every donor, an aliquot of PBMCs went through flow cytometry to measure the percentages of naive CD45RAhigh/CD27high T cells. This sample is part of a study of blood T cells in healthy people across ages (dated by TCRdb to about 2015). Regarding the complete study: Template switching captured roughly one uniquely barcoded TCR beta cDNA molecule per two T cells in model experiments. Age-related changes in TCR beta repertoire diversity were measured in the study by deep sequencing normalized with unique cDNA molecular identifiers. The donors were divided into four age groups: young (average around 16 years), middle-aged (roughly 42), aged (approximately 62) and long-lived (82). To avoid experimental bias, donors of different ages were randomly spread across the sequencing lanes. Two additional independent replicas of 1 million unique cDNA reads from the same blood draw were analyzed for two donors (one aged 18 to 30 and one aged 80 or older).

Clipping removes 3 bases from V and 11 bases from J, with 8 as the unmatched junction base count. The CDR3 sequence holds 13 residues, the cysteine and phenylalanine included. The kept DNA is CDR3 alone, 39 bases in frame from the first base. CDR1 and CDR2 (SNHLY, FYNNEI) derive from the germline V gene. Here is what the overall study found, with its caveats: Bulk unsorted PBMC profiling prevented conclusive comparison of naive and antigen-experienced compartments. Observed TCR beta diversity per million T cells fell roughly linearly with age, and a significant reduction was already apparent by age around 39. The percentage of naive T cells measured by flow cytometry correlated strongly with observed TCR beta diversity. Because donor CMV infection status was unknown, age-related changes in expanded clonotypes were potentially confounded. Estimates of total diversity based on one million sequenced T cells were regarded as lower bounds and as underestimates. Compared with the aged group, the long-lived group had more naive CD4+ T cells, fewer expanded clones and increased TCR diversity, a pattern suggesting age selection.

Sequenced input: blood. The chain joins TRBV2 to TRBJ2-5, with 8 bases in between that match TRBD2. The sequence was obtained from a woman in her forties in good health. The CDR3 amino acid sequence is: CASSDSGTVEQYF. The nucleotide sequence reads TGTGCCAGCAGTGATAGCGGGACCGTGGAGCAGTACTTC.